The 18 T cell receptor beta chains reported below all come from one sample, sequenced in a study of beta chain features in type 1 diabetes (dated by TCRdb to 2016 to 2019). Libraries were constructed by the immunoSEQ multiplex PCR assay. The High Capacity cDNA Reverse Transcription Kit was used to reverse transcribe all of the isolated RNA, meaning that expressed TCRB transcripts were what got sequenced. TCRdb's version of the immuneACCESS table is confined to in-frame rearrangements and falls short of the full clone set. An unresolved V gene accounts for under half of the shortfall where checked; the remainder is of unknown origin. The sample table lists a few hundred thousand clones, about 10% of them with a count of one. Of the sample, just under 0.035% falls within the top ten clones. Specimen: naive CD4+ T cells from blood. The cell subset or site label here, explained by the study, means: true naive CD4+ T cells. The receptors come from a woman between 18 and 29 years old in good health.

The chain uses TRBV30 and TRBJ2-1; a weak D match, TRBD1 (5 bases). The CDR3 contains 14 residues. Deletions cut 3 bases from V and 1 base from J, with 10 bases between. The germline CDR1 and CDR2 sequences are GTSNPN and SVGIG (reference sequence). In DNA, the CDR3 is TGTGCCTGGAGCGGCAGGGTATCCTACAATGAGCAGTTCTTC. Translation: CAWSGRVSYNEQFF.

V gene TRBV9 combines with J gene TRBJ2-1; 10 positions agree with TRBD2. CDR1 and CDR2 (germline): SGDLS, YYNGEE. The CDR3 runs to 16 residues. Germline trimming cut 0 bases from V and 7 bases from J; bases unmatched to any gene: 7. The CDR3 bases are TGTGCCAGCAGCGTAGGGGCCGGGACTAGCGTAAATGAGCAGTTCTTC. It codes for CASSVGAGTSVNEQFF.

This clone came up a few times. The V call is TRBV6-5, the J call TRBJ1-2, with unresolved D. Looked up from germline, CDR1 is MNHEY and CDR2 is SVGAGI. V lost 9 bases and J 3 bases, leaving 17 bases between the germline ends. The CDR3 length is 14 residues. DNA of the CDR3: TGTGCCAGTCTCCCCGGGTCTTCCCACTATGGCTACACCTTC. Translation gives CASLPGSSHYGYTF.

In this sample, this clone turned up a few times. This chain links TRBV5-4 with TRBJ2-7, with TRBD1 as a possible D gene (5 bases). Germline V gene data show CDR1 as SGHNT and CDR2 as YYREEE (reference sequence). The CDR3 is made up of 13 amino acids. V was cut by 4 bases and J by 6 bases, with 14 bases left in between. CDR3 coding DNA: TGTGCCAGCAGCCTGCAAAGGGGTGGCGAGCAGTACTTC. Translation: CASSLQRGGEQYF. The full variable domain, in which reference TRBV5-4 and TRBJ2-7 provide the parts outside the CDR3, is ETGVTQSPTHLIKTRGQQVTLRCSSQSGHNTVSWYQQALGQGPQFIFQYYREEENGRGNFPPRFSGLQFPNYSSELNVNALELDDSALYLCASSLQRGGEQYFGPGTRLTVT.

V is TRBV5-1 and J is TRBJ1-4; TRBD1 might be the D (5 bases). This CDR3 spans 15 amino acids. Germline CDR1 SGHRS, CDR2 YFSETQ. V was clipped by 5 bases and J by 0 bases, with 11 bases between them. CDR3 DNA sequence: TGCGCCAGCAGAGGACAAAGTACAACTAATGAAAAACTGTTTTTT. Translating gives CASRGQSTTNEKLFF.

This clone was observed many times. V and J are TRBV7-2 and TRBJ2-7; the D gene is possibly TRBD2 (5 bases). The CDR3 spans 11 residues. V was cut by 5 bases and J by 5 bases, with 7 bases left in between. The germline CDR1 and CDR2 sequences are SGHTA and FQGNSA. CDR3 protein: CASSLGDEQYF. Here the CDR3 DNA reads TGTGCCAGCAGCCTCGGGGACGAGCAGTACTTC. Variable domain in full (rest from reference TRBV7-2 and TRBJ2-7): GAGVSQSPSNKVTEKGKDVELRCDPISGHTALYWYRQSLGQGLEFLIYFQGNSAPDKSGLPSDRFSAERTGGSVSTLTIQRTQQEDSAVYLCASSLGDEQYFGPGTRLTVT.

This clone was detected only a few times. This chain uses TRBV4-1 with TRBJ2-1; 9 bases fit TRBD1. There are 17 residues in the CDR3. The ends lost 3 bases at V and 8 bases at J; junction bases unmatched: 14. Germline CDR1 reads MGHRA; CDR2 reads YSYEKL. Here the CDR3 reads CASSHNPRDRVGDEQFF. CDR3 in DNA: TGCGCCAGCAGCCACAACCCCCGGGACAGGGTCGGAGATGAGCAGTTCTTC.

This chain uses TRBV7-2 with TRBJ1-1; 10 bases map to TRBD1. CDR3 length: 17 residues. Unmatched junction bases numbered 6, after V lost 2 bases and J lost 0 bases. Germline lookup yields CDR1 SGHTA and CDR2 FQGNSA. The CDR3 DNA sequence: TGTGCCAGCAGCTTACTAGGACAGGGGGGAATGAACACTGAAGCTTTCTTT. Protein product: CASSLLGQGGMNTEAFF.

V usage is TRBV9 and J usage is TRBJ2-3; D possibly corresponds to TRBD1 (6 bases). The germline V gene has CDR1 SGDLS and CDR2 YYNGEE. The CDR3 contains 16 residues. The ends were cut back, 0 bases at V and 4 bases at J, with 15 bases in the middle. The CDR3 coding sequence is TGTGCCAGCAGCGTAGCGACCAGGGGAGCCGCAGATACGCAGTATTTT. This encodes CASSVATRGAADTQYF.

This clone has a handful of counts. In DNA, the CDR3 is TGCGCCAGCAGCTTGGTTCCGGGACAGGCAGGTTCGGGCTACACCTTC. It codes for CASSLVPGQAGSGYTF. This chain uses TRBV5-1 with TRBJ1-2; 8 bases align to TRBD1. With V trimmed by 0 bases and J by 8 bases, 12 bases remained unmatched. CDR1 and CDR2 (germline): SGHRS, YFSETQ. The CDR3 is 16 amino acids.

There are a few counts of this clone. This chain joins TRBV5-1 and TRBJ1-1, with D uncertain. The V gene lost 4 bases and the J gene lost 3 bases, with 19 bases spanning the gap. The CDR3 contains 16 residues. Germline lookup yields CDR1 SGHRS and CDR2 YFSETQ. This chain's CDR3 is CASSETGGMEYTEAFF. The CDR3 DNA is TGCGCCAGCAGCGAAACTGGCGGGATGGAGTACACTGAAGCTTTCTTT. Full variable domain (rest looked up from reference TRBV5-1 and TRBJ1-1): KAGVTQTPRYLIKTRGQQVTLSCSPISGHRSVSWYQQTPGQGLQFLFEYFSETQRNKGNFPGRFSGRQFSNSRSEMNVSTLELGDSALYLCASSETGGMEYTEAFFGQGTRLTVV.

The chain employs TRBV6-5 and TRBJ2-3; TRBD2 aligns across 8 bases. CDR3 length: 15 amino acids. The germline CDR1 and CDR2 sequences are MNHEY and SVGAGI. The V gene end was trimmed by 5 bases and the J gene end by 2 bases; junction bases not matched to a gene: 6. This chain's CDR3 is CASSLGGALTDTQYF. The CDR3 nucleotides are TGTGCCAGCAGTCTCGGGGGGGCCCTCACAGATACGCAGTATTTT.

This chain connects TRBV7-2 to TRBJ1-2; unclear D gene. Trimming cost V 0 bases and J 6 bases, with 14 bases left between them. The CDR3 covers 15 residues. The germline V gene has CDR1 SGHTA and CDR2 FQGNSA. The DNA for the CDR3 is TGTGCCAGCAGCTTAGCAGCTACCTCCGTTCATGGCTACACCTTC. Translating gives CASSLAATSVHGYTF.

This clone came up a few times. The chain's CDR3 is CASSLRLRNNEQFF. The CDR3 region has the DNA TGTGCCAGCAGCTTGCGGTTAAGGAACAATGAGCAGTTCTTC. The chain joins TRBV11-2 to TRBJ2-1, with D unclear. Trimming cost V 3 bases and J 5 bases, with 11 bases left between them. CDR1 and CDR2 (germline): SGHAT, FQNNGV. The CDR3 covers 14 residues.

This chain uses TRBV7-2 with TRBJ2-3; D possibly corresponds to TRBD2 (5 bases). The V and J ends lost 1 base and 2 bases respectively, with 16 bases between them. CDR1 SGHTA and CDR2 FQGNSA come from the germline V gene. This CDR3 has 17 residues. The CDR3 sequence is CASSLEGLTIYTDTQYF. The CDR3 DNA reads TGTGCCAGCAGCTTAGAAGGACTCACAATTTACACAGATACGCAGTATTTT.

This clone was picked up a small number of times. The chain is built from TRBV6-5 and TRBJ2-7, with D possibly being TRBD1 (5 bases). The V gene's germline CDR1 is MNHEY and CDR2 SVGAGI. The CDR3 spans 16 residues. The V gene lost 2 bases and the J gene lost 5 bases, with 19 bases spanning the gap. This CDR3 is CASSYIGPTVDNEQYF. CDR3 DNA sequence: TGTGCCAGCAGTTACATCGGGCCGACGGTGGACAACGAGCAGTACTTC.

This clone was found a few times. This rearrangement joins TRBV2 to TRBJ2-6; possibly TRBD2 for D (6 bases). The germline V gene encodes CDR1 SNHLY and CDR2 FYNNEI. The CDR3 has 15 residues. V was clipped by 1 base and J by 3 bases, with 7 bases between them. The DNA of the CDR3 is TGTGCCAGCAGTGAAGGCGGGGTTGGGGCCAACGTCCTGACTTTC. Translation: CASSEGGVGANVLTF.

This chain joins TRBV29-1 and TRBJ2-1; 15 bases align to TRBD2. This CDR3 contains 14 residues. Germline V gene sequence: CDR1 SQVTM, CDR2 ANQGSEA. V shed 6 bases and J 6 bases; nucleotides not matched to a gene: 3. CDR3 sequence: CSVEGLAGGNEQFF. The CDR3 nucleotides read TGCAGCGTAGAGGGACTAGCGGGGGGCAATGAGCAGTTCTTC.